This T cell receptor beta chain was sequenced for a study of blood T cell repertoires in COVID-19. Study-level information: PBMCs, B-cell-depleted T cells, or T cells were the source of the cDNA or gDNA that made up the material.

Repertoires were generated with immunoSEQ multiplex PCR, while TCRdb's copy carries only in-frame clones and drops some. The table records about 80,000 clones, 91% of them present only once. CDR3 length equals 14 residues. The germline V gene encodes CDR1 SGHTA and CDR2 FQGTGA. Trimming took 2 bases from V and 15 from J, leaving 17 bases between them. Sequencing input: peripheral blood. This clonotype was sampled from a woman between 45 and 65 years old in a cohort sampled during active COVID-19. The V gene is TRBV7-3, the J gene TRBJ1-6; possible D gene TRBD1, 6 bases. The CDR3 sequence: CASSLGVGGPDLHF. The CDR3 DNA sequence: TGTGCCAGCAGCTTAGGCGTGGGGGGGCCAGACCTCCACTTT.